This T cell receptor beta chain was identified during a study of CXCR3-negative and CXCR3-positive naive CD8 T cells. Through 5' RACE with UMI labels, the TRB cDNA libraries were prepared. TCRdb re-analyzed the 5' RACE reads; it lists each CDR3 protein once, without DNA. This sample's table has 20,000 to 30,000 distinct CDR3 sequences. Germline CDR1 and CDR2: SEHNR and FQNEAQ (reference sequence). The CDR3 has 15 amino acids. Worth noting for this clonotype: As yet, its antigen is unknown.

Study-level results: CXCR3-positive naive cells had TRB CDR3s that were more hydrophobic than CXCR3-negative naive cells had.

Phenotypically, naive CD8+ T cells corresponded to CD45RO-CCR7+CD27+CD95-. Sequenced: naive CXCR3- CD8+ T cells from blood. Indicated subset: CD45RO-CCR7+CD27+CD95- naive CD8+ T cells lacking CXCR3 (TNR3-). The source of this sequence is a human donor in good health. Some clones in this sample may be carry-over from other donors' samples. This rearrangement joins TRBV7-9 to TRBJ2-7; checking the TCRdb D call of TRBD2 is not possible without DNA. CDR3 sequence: CASSVTSGLSYEQYF.